This TCR beta chain derives from a study of cytomegalovirus exposure and HLA in healthy donors. General study results and limits: Accurate prediction of HLA-A and HLA-B alleles (for most subjects) was reportedly achieved from TCR beta sequences.

As for this clone: Its matching antigen is unknown.

The PCR made use of 60 Vbeta and 13 Jbeta primers. Sequencing was performed with immunoSEQ multiplex PCR; in TCRdb, only in-frame clones are kept and a portion is missing. The sample carries about 140,000 clones, roughly 85% recorded once. Germline V gene sequence: CDR1 WNHNN, CDR2 SYGVQD (reference sequence). Trimming at V came to 2 bases and at J to 0 bases, leaving 8 bases not matched to a gene. This CDR3 spans 17 amino acids. Nominally healthy donors provided the samples, though records likely missed some immune exposures. This receptor was obtained from a man aged 40-55 years in good health and CMV-seropositive. V gene TRBV10-1 combines with J gene TRBJ2-3; 7 bases are shared with TRBD2. The sequenced material came from PBMCs. This CDR3 reads CASSERWGAGSTDTQYF. For the CDR3, the DNA is TGCGCCAGCAGTGAGAGGTGGGGAGCGGGAAGCACAGATACGCAGTATTTT.